The source of this T cell receptor (beta chain) is a study of T cell responses to AZD1222 COVID-19 vaccine. General study results and limits: In a largely white British group with more females than males, clonal diversity was possibly underestimated. Unmutated variant regions reportedly attract nearly half of all spike-specific TCRs. Baseline seropositives among AZD1222 recipients totaled only five to seven.

A single count supports this clone. Antigen specificity is unknown. The method was immunoSEQ multiplex PCR; TCRdb's version includes in-frame clones alone and lacks a portion of them. The data hold over 120,000 clones, with roughly 90% observed a single time. With 3 bases removed from V and 6 bases from J, the gap between germline ends came to 7 bases. This CDR3 contains 11 residues. Germline V lookup: CDR1 DFQATT, CDR2 SNEGSKA (reference sequence). The chain couples TRBV20-1 to TRBJ2-3; the D is unclear. Sequenced here: peripheral blood, sampled 28 days after the second AZD1222 dose. The source of this sequence is an adult who received the AZD1222 COVID-19 vaccine. The CDR3 DNA is TGCAGTGCTAGCCCTAGGGATACGCAGTATTTT. It is translated as CSASPRDTQYF.